This TCR beta chain was sequenced for a study of early T cells in non-severe SARS-CoV-2 infection. Overall study context: With bulk RNA from unsorted whole blood as input, sequencing yielded unpaired chains.

Whole-study results and caveats: Database matching using VDJdb favored anti-spike CD8 responses, with private and CD4 specificities left missing.

Unique molecular identifiers were attached to individual cDNA molecules. In TCRdb, the 5' RACE reads were re-called with MiXCR into one record per CDR3 protein. This table has roughly 58,000 distinct CDR3 sequences, around 12% appearing once. The length of the CDR3 is 12 residues. Trimming took 7 bases from V and 5 from J, leaving 11 bases between them. A word on this clonotype: Its target is unknown.

The sequenced sample consisted of whole blood. The sequence came from an adult who was a healthcare worker with PCR-confirmed SARS-CoV-2 infection or an uninfected control (not recorded which). The chain employs TRBV12-3 or TRBV12-4 and TRBJ2-5; D uncertain. The CDR3 here is CASTDLPETQYF. The CDR3 nucleotides read TGTGCCAGCACCGACCTTCCGGAGACCCAGTACTTC.